The 32 T cell receptor beta chains given below trace back to one sample, sequenced in a study of blood T cells in healthy people across ages (dated by TCRdb to the mid-2010s). Library preparation employed 5' RACE. Sequencing was carried out with an Illumina HiSeq 2500. A second about 7 to 12 cycle PCR used a sample-barcoded 5' primer and a J-beta primer mix. TCRdb applied fastp at Q25 and MiXCR to the public reads, then kept only in-frame beta chains. Each CDR3 protein appears once, grouped with its most common genes and DNA. For this sample there are 600,000 to 800,000 distinct CDR3 sequences; approximately 52% appear just once. Jointly, the top ten make up 13% of the sample. Sequenced material: blood. These receptors all stem from an elderly woman in good health.

This chain joins TRBV20-1 and TRBJ2-3; the D is unclear. Germline V gene data show CDR1 as DFQATT and CDR2 as SNEGSKA (reference sequence). There are 11 residues in the CDR3. V shed 5 bases and J shed 6 bases, with 9 bases lying between them. The CDR3 bases are TGCAGTGCTGCCGACTTCGATACGCAGTATTTT. This sequence encodes CSAADFDTQYF.

The CDR3 loop is CASSQDMGRVGEQFF. The CDR3 DNA reads as TGTGCCAGCAGCCAAGACATGGGCAGAGTGGGCGAGCAGTTCTTC. J is TRBJ2-1 and V is TRBV3-1; no clear D. The CDR3 loop spans 15 amino acids. Germline V gene lookup returns CDR1 LGHDT and CDR2 YNNKEL (reference sequence). The germline V and J ends were trimmed by 0 bases and 10 bases, with 16 bases remaining between them.

V gene TRBV18 combines with J gene TRBJ2-1; a possible D gene is TRBD1 (7 bases). Germline assignment: CDR1 KGHSH and CDR2 LQKENI. Trimming pared 0 bases from V and 3 bases from J, leaving 12 bases between. The CDR3 has 16 amino acids. CDR3 protein: CASSPPGGGFYNEQFF. CDR3 nucleotides: TGTGCCAGCTCACCACCTGGAGGGGGCTTCTACAATGAGCAGTTCTTC.

This rearrangement joins TRBV6-2 or TRBV6-3 to TRBJ2-4; D perhaps matches TRBD1 (6 bases). The end of the DNA is better explained by TRBJ2-7, so the J call may be wrong. The CDR3 is 15 amino acids. CDR1 is MNHEY and CDR2 is SVGEGT in the germline V gene. The CDR3 protein is CASNDPSTGYYEQYF. The CDR3 DNA reads TGTGCCAGCAACGACCCCTCAACAGGGTACTACGAGCAGTACTTC.

With respect to this clonotype: The germline gene is not matched at one end of the junction; a read error may be the cause. The CDR3 spells CVSSESAFQPQHF. CDR3 in DNA: TGTGTCAGCAGTGAATCGGCATTTCAGCCCCAGCATTTT. This chain joins TRBV6-1 and TRBJ1-5; D is undetermined. The CDR3 has 13 residues. Per germline, CDR1 MNHNS and CDR2 SASEGT.

This rearrangement joins TRBV28 to TRBJ2-3; weak D call: TRBD1 (5 bases). The CDR3 covers 15 residues. The V end lost 1 base, the J end lost 2 bases, and 10 bases lay between the germline ends. CDR1 and CDR2 (germline): MDHEN, SYDVKM. The CDR3 sequence is CASSLSQGSTDTQYF. CDR3 in DNA: TGTGCCAGCAGTTTATCCCAGGGATCCACAGATACGCAGTATTTT. Looking up the rest from reference TRBV28 and TRBJ2-3 gives the full variable domain: DVKVTQSSRYLVKRTGEKVFLECVQDMDHENMFWYRQDPGLGLRLIYFSYDVKMKEKGDIPEGYSVSREKKERFSLILESASTNQTSMYLCASSLSQGSTDTQYFGPGTRLTVL.

The rearrangement uses TRBV10-3 and TRBJ2-7; no clear D. Germline values: CDR1 ENHRY, CDR2 SYGVKD. CDR3 length: 13 residues. V was trimmed by 4 bases and J by 0 bases, leaving 7 bases between them. This CDR3 reads CAISAENSYEQYF. In nucleotides, the CDR3 is TGTGCCATCAGTGCAGAGAACTCCTACGAGCAGTACTTC.

V and J are TRBV5-1 and TRBJ2-1; tentative D call: TRBD1 (5 bases). Between the trimmed V and J ends, which lost 2 bases and 6 bases, there was a span of 6 bases. The CDR3 loop spans 12 amino acids. The germline V gene has CDR1 SGHRS and CDR2 YFSETQ. CDR3 protein: CASSFGANEQFF. CDR3 bases: TGCGCCAGCAGCTTTGGGGCCAATGAGCAGTTCTTC.

This CDR3 reads CSARGQKYEQYF. CDR3 coding DNA: TGCAGTGCTAGGGGACAGAAGTACGAGCAGTACTTC. The gene calls are TRBV20-1 and TRBJ2-7; 7 nucleotides align to TRBD1. This CDR3 has 12 amino acids. With V trimmed by 3 bases and J by 4 bases, 3 bases remained unmatched. The germline V gene encodes CDR1 DFQATT and CDR2 SNEGSKA (reference sequence).

The chain employs TRBV6-1 and TRBJ2-7, with D hard to call. Germline assignment: CDR1 MNHNS and CDR2 SASEGT. There are 12 residues in the CDR3. V was pared by 6 bases and J by 7 bases, with 13 bases between. In nucleotides, the CDR3 is TGTGCCAGCAGATCGTCCACCCCGGAGCAGTACTTC. Translating gives CASRSSTPEQYF.

This clonotype was observed many times. The chain employs TRBV29-1 and TRBJ2-7; D call uncertain. Germline V lookup: CDR1 SQVTM, CDR2 ANQGSEA. The V and J ends lost 3 bases and 3 bases respectively, with 6 bases between them. The CDR3 contains 11 residues. This chain's CDR3 is CSVDGFYEQYF. CDR3 in DNA: TGCAGCGTTGATGGGTTCTACGAGCAGTACTTC.

The chain has TRBV12-3 or TRBV12-4 and TRBJ1-5, with 7 positions matching TRBD1. The CDR3 extends over 20 amino acids. The ends lost 3 bases at V and 2 bases at J; junction bases unmatched: 19. The CDR3 nucleotides read TGTGCCAGCAGTTTTACCATCTCGCCCCGGGGACAGATGGGCAATCAGCCCCAGCATTTT. Translating gives CASSFTISPRGQMGNQPQHF.

This clonotype came up once. This clone may be a read error of a much larger clone one base away. The chain recombines TRBV18 with TRBJ2-3; D may be TRBD2 (6 bases). The CDR3 covers 18 residues. In germline, CDR1 is KGHSH, CDR2 LQKENI. Trimming pared 3 bases from V and 10 bases from J, leaving 29 bases between. CDR3 loop: CASSPPVRRSTGVDAQYF. In DNA form, the CDR3 reads TGTGCCAGCTCACCCCCGGTTCGGAGGTCGACGGGGGTGGATGCGCAGTATTTT.

There are many counts of this clonotype. The CDR3 sequence: CSARDSRIPNEQFF. CDR3 coding DNA: TGCAGTGCTAGAGACAGCCGCATCCCCAATGAGCAGTTCTTC. The chain recombines TRBV20-1 with TRBJ2-1; D call uncertain. This CDR3 region has 14 residues. CDR1 and CDR2 from the germline V gene are DFQATT and SNEGSKA (reference sequence). Trimming shortened V by 0 bases and J by 6 bases, and 12 bases separated the two germline ends.

This chain uses TRBV18 with TRBJ2-7; D gene unclear. The V end was cut by 2 bases, the J end by 3 bases, with 11 bases between. Per the germline V gene, CDR1 is KGHSH and CDR2 is LQKENI. The CDR3 sequence is 14 residues long. The CDR3 region is CASSPDLYIYEQYF. The CDR3 coding sequence is TGTGCCAGCTCACCAGATTTATATATCTACGAGCAGTACTTC. Full variable domain (remainder filled in from reference TRBV18 and TRBJ2-7): NAGVMQNPRHLVRRRGQEARLRCSPMKGHSHVYWYRQLPEEGLKFMVYLQKENIIDESGMPKERFSAEFPKEGPSILRIQQVVRGDSAAYFCASSPDLYIYEQYFGPGTRLTVT.

Comment on this clonotype: With a much larger clone just one base away, this may be a read error. The genes are TRBV11-2 and TRBJ2-4; no clear D. Germline CDR1 and CDR2: SGHAT and FQNNGV. Trimming shortened V by 6 bases and J by 0 bases, and 12 bases separated the two germline ends. The CDR3 runs to 15 residues. Here the CDR3 DNA reads TGTGCCAGCAGTATAGTGGGTCTAGCCAAAAACATTCAGTACTTC. Amino acid sequence: CASSIVGLAKNIQYF.

This clonotype has a single count. This chain joins TRBV9 and TRBJ1-4; D not certain. The CDR3 is 14 residues long. Germline V gene lookup returns CDR1 SGDLS and CDR2 YYNGEE. Trimming took off 3 bases at V and 3 bases at J, with 9 bases between the two ends. CDR3 in amino acids: CASSAGRPNEKLFF. In nucleotides, the CDR3 is TGTGCCAGCAGCGCAGGACGGCCTAATGAAAAACTGTTTTTT.

This clonotype was detected a few times. The chain joins TRBV3-1 to TRBJ1-2; TRBD1 might be the D (5 bases). The CDR3 totals 13 residues. Germline loops: CDR1 LGHDT, CDR2 YNNKEL (reference sequence). Deletions cut 1 base from V and 8 bases from J, with 11 bases between. The chain's CDR3 is CASSQVRTSGYTF. DNA of the CDR3: TGTGCCAGCAGCCAAGTTAGGACAAGCGGCTACACCTTC.

This clonotype was observed a few times. The V and J genes are TRBV5-1 and TRBJ2-2; TRBD2 agrees at 12 bases. Germline V gives CDR1 SGHRS, CDR2 YFSETQ. This CDR3 is built from 17 residues. Trimming took 3 bases from V and 6 from J; bases not matched to a gene: 9. The CDR3 DNA is TGCGCCAGCAGCTCTTCCTCCCTAGCGGGGGGGTCCGGGGAGCTGTTTTTT. It codes for CASSSSSLAGGSGELFF.

This clonotype appeared a few times. This may stem from a read error, because a much larger clone lies one nucleotide away. The CDR3 coding sequence is TGTGCTAGTCGCATAACCGAAGACAATGAGCAGTACTTC. Translating it yields CASRITEDNEQYF. The V call is TRBV12-5, the J call TRBJ2-1, with D unresolved. The end of the DNA fits TRBJ2-7 better, so the J call may be wrong. Germline-derived CDR1 and CDR2 are LGHNT and FRNRAP. This CDR3 has 13 amino acids.

At least ten counts were recorded for this clonotype. The chain is built from TRBV6-5 and TRBJ2-2, with D hard to call. Germline lookup yields CDR1 MNHEY and CDR2 SVGAGI. V lost 6 bases and J 4 bases, leaving 9 bases between the germline ends. CDR3 size: 13 residues. CDR3 region: CASSPVVTGELFF. CDR3 in DNA: TGTGCCAGCAGCCCTGTCGTCACCGGGGAGCTGTTTTTT.

Points on this clonotype: An end of the junction does not agree with germline; a read error may underlie this. This chain uses TRBV7-3 with TRBJ2-2; weak D call: TRBD2 (5 bases). This CDR3 has 13 amino acids. CDR1 is SGHTA and CDR2 is FQGTGA in the germline V gene. DNA of the CDR3: TGTGCCAGCAGCCCCCAGCTGGCCGGGGAGCCGTTTTTT. This translates into CASSPQLAGEPFF.

This clonotype was observed at least ten times. The chain is built from TRBV12-3 or TRBV12-4 and TRBJ2-3; no definite D call. The CDR3 is 12 amino acids. Trimming stripped 7 bases from V and 1 base from J, with 6 bases between. CDR3 nucleotides: TGTGCCAGCATGACTGGCACAGATACGCAGTATTTT. It translates to CASMTGTDTQYF.

This sequence joins TRBV14 and TRBJ2-1, with no clear D. Germline-derived CDR1 and CDR2 are SGHDN and FVKESK. This CDR3 has 15 amino acids. V lost 0 bases and J lost 3, with 9 bases in between. The CDR3 loop is CASSQEWQLYNEQFF. CDR3 nucleotide sequence: TGTGCCAGCAGCCAAGAATGGCAGCTCTACAATGAGCAGTTCTTC.

The chain employs TRBV7-9 and TRBJ1-1; the D is unclear. Trimming pared 8 bases from V and 3 bases from J, leaving 19 bases between. The CDR3 length is 15 residues. CDR1 SEHNR and CDR2 FQNEAQ come from the germline V gene (reference sequence). The CDR3 loop reads CASREIGRVDTEAFF. DNA of the CDR3: TGTGCCAGCCGGGAGATAGGGAGGGTCGACACTGAAGCTTTCTTT.

J is TRBJ2-3 and V is TRBV7-2; no definite D call. The CDR3 sequence is 14 residues long. Germline CDR1 SGHTA, CDR2 FQGNSA. The V gene lost 2 bases and the J gene lost 6 bases, with 12 bases spanning the gap. The CDR3, as DNA: TGTGCCAGCAGCTTAATTGGTTTTTCGGATACGCAGTATTTT. Amino acids: CASSLIGFSDTQYF. Complete variable domain (other parts from reference TRBV7-2 and TRBJ2-3): GAGVSQSPSNKVTEKGKDVELRCDPISGHTALYWYRQSLGQGLEFLIYFQGNSAPDKSGLPSDRFSAERTGGSVSTLTIQRTQQEDSAVYLCASSLIGFSDTQYFGPGTRLTVL.

V usage is TRBV20-1 and J usage is TRBJ2-1, with TRBD2 as a possible D gene (5 bases). Gene TRBJ2-7 matches the end of the DNA better, so the J call may be wrong. Germline V lookup: CDR1 DFQATT, CDR2 SNEGSKA (reference sequence). The length of the CDR3 is 14 residues. The CDR3 sequence: CSARSASSYNEQYF. The CDR3 DNA reads as TGCAGTGCGCGAAGCGCTAGCTCCTACAATGAGCAGTACTTC.

This clonotype was seen many times. The chain carries TRBV11-2 and TRBJ2-7; the D gene could be TRBD1 or TRBD2 (5 bases each). V was trimmed by 0 bases and J by 2 bases, leaving 17 bases between them. CDR1 and CDR2 (germline): SGHAT, FQNNGV. The CDR3 length is 17 residues. The CDR3 DNA reads as TGTGCCAGCAGCTTAGATCGCTTGACATGGGGGACCTACGAGCAGTACTTC. Translating gives CASSLDRLTWGTYEQYF. The full variable domain, with the rest looked up from reference TRBV11-2 and TRBJ2-7, is EAGVAQSPRYKIIEKRQSVAFWCNPISGHATLYWYQQILGQGPKLLIQFQNNGVVDDSQLPKDRFSAERLKGVDSTLKIQPAKLEDSAVYLCASSLDRLTWGTYEQYFGPGTRLTVT.

This clonotype was observed at least ten times. This chain joins TRBV20-1 and TRBJ1-2; possible D gene TRBD1, 5 bases. Germline CDR1 reads DFQATT; CDR2 reads SNEGSKA (reference sequence). V lost 2 bases and J lost 8, with 15 bases in between. The CDR3 consists of 13 residues. CDR3 residues: CSARKSGTDGYTF. Written as DNA, the CDR3 is TGCAGTGCTAGAAAGTCCGGGACGGACGGCTACACCTTC.

This clonotype was found many times. The genes are TRBV20-1 and TRBJ2-7; D not certain. Germline V gives CDR1 DFQATT, CDR2 SNEGSKA (reference sequence). Trimming removed 7 bases at V and 3 bases at J, with 22 bases between. The CDR3 spans 15 residues. CDR3 in DNA: TGCAGTGGTCCGGGCCCTCTCGCGTCCCACTACGAGCAGTACTTC. This sequence encodes CSGPGPLASHYEQYF.

The chain combines TRBV4-2 with TRBJ1-1; D gene uncertain. CDR3 length: 14 amino acids. CDR1 and CDR2 from the germline V gene are LGHNA and YNFKEQ. Between the trimmed V and J ends, which lost 1 base and 2 bases, there was a span of 8 bases. The CDR3, as DNA: TGTGCCAGCAGCCAAGGGAACCGTAACACTGAAGCTTTCTTT. This encodes CASSQGNRNTEAFF.

The rearrangement uses TRBV6-1 and TRBJ1-2, with 8 bases fitting TRBD1. Germline CDR1 is MNHNS and CDR2 is SASEGT. The V and J ends lost 4 bases and 1 base, in that order; junction bases with no gene match: 5. This CDR3 is built from 15 residues. CDR3 sequence (DNA): TGTGCCAGCAGTGCCGGGACAGGTTTTAACTATGGCTACACCTTC. Translation gives CASSAGTGFNYGYTF.